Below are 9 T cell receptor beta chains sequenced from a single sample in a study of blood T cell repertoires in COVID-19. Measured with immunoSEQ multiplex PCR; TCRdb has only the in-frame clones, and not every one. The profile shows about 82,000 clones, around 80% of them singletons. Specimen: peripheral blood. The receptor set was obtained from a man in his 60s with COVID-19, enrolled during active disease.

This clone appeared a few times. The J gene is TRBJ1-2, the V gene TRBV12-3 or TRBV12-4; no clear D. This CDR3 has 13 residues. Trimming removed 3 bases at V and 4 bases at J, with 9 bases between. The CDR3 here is CASSLGGSYGYTF. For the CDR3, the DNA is TGTGCCAGCAGTTTGGGAGGGTCCTATGGCTACACCTTC.

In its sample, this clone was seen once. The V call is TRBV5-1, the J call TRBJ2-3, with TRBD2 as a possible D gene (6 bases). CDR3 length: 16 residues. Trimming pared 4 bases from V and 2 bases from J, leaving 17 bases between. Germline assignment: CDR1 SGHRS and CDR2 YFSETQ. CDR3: CASSPHGTGNTDTQYF. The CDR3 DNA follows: TGCGCCAGCAGCCCCCACGGGACTGGAAACACAGATACGCAGTATTTT.

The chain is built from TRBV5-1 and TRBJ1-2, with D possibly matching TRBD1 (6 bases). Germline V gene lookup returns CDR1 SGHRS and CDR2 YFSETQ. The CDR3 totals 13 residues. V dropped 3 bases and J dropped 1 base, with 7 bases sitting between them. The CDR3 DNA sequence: TGCGCCAGCAGCTCGGACAGTAACTATGGCTACACCTTC. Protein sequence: CASSSDSNYGYTF.

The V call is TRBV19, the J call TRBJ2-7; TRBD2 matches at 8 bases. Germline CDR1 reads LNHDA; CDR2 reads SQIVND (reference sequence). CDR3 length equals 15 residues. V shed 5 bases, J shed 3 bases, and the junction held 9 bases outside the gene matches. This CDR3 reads CASSVGGGNDYEQYF. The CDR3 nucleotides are TGTGCCAGTAGTGTCGGCGGGGGGAATGACTACGAGCAGTACTTC.

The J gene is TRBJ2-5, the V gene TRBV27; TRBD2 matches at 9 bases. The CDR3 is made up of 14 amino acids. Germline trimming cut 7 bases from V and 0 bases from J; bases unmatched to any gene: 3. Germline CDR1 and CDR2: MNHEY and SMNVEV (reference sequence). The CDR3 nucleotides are TGTGCCAGCAAGGGACTAGCCAACCAAGAGACCCAGTACTTC. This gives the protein CASKGLANQETQYF.

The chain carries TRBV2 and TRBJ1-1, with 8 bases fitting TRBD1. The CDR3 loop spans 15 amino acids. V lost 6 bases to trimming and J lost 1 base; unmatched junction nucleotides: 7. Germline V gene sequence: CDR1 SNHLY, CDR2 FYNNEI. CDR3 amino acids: CASRRTGTGNTEAFF. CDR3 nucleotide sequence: TGTGCCAGCAGACGAACCGGGACAGGGAACACTGAAGCTTTCTTT. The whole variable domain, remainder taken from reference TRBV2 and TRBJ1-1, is EPEVTQTPSHQVTQMGQEVILRCVPISNHLYFYWYRQILGQKVEFLVSFYNNEISEKSEIFDDQFSVERPDGSNFTLKIRSTKLEDSAMYFCASRRTGTGNTEAFFGQGTRLTVV.

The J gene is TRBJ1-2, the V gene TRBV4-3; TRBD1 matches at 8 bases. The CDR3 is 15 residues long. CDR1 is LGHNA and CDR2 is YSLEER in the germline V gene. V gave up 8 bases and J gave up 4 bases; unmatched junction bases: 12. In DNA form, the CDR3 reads TGCGCCAGCCGATCCGGGACAGGCGCTACCTATGGCTACACCTTC. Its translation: CASRSGTGATYGYTF.

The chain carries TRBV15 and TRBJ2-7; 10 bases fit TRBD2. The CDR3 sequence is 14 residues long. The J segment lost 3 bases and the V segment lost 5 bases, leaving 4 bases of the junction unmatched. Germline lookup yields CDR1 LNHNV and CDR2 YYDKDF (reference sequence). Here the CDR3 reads CATSALAGDYEQYF. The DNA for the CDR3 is TGTGCCACCAGCGCTCTAGCGGGAGACTACGAGCAGTACTTC.

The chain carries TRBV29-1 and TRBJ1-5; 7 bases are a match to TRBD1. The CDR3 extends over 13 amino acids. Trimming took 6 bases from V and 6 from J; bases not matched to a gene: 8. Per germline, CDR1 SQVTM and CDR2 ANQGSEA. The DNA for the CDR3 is TGCAGCGTCCAAGACAGGGCAGGTCAGCCCCAGCATTTT. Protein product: CSVQDRAGQPQHF. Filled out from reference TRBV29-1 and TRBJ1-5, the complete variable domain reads SAVISQKPSRDICQRGTSLTIQCQVDSQVTMMFWYRQQPGQSLTLIATANQGSEATYESGFVIDKFPISRPNLTFSTLTVSNMSPEDSSIYLCSVQDRAGQPQHFGDGTRLSIL.